This T cell receptor beta chain derives from a study of T cell repertoires in cytomegalovirus infection. TCRdb reanalysed the reads using MiXCR and keeps one entry per CDR3 protein. This table holds roughly 500,000 distinct CDR3 sequences, approximately 10% found once. This clonotype was picked up many times. The receptor was isolated from a human donor in good health (CMV status not recorded). Some clones in this sample may be carry-over from other donors' samples. The specimen sequenced was PBMCs.

The CDR3 sequence is CASSAGGKTEAFF. Here the CDR3 DNA reads TGTGCCAGCAGTGCAGGGGGAAAGACTGAAGCTTTCTTT. The V and J genes are TRBV27 and TRBJ1-1; 7 bases are shared with TRBD1. The CDR3 totals 13 residues. Germline lookup yields CDR1 MNHEY and CDR2 SMNVEV (reference sequence). Germline trimming cut 5 bases from V and 5 bases from J; bases unmatched to any gene: 5.